These 9 T cell receptor beta chains originate from one sample sequenced in a study of T-cell reconstitution after alpha-beta-depleted transplantation in children. During its preparation, the TCRbeta library received unique molecular identifiers. TCRdb re-derived calls from the PCR reads in MiXCR, one entry per CDR3 protein. The sample lists about 540,000 distinct CDR3 sequences; 15% to 20% were seen once. Sequenced here: PBMCs from the stem cell graft donor, sampled from the stem cell graft. These receptors were taken from a human donor who donated a stem cell graft to a child with acute lymphoblastic leukemia.

This clonotype was seen more than once but under ten times. The rearrangement uses TRBV5-1 and TRBJ2-5; D is possibly TRBD2 (6 bases). The CDR3 totals 16 residues. Germline V gene sequence: CDR1 SGHRS, CDR2 YFSETQ. V lost 3 bases, J lost 1 base, and 16 bases lay in between. The CDR3 coding sequence is TGCGCCAGCAGCTACCCTCGATCTAGCGTCCAAGAGACCCAGTACTTC. It codes for CASSYPRSSVQETQYF.

This chain links TRBV20-1 with TRBJ1-5; 11 bases fit TRBD1. V was clipped by 6 bases and J by 7 bases; unmatched bases: 8. This CDR3 is 14 amino acids long. Germline V CDR1 and CDR2: DFQATT, SNEGSKA (reference sequence). The CDR3: CSARDRGGWQPQHF. The CDR3 DNA reads as TGCAGTGCAAGGGACAGGGGGGGATGGCAGCCCCAGCATTTT.

This chain links TRBV12-3 or TRBV12-4 with TRBJ2-2, with D unresolved. The CDR3 sequence is 13 residues long. Trimming cost V 7 bases and J 6 bases, with 12 bases left between them. CDR3: CASIPGGAGELFF. CDR3 DNA: TGTGCCAGCATCCCTGGTGGGGCCGGGGAGCTGTTTTTT.

This clonotype was recorded a few times. This chain connects TRBV10-3 to TRBJ2-7; D is possibly TRBD1 (6 bases). The CDR3 has 13 residues. CDR1 and CDR2 from the germline V gene are ENHRY and SYGVKD. V was pared by 4 bases and J by 7 bases, with 14 bases between. The DNA of the CDR3 is TGTGCCATCAGTGTTGAGGTCCAGGGGGAGCAGTACTTC. Translating gives CAISVEVQGEQYF.

This clonotype was seen more than once but under ten times. This sequence joins TRBV19 and TRBJ1-1, with D possibly matching TRBD1 (6 bases). V was cut by 6 bases and J by 5 bases, with 16 bases left in between. The germline CDR1 and CDR2 sequences are LNHDA and SQIVND (reference sequence). This CDR3 comprises 14 residues. This CDR3 reads CASRAGGAQTEAFF. Here the CDR3 DNA reads TGTGCCAGTAGGGCGGGGGGCGCTCAGACTGAAGCTTTCTTT.

This clonotype was recorded a few times. The rearrangement uses TRBV4-1 and TRBJ1-2; 11 bases are a match to TRBD1. The CDR3 contains 15 residues. Germline V lookup: CDR1 MGHRA, CDR2 YSYEKL. V lost 4 bases, J lost 6 bases, and 7 bases stayed unmatched. DNA for the CDR3: TGCGCCAGCAGCCGCGGGACAGGGGGTCATGATGGCTACACCTTC. Protein: CASSRGTGGHDGYTF.

The chain joins TRBV4-2 to TRBJ2-1; 9 bases match TRBD2. CDR3 size: 20 residues. Germline-derived CDR1 and CDR2 are LGHNA and YNFKEQ. The ends lost 0 bases at V and 5 bases at J; junction bases unmatched: 17. The chain's CDR3 is CASSQDLEGNIAGADNEQFF. The CDR3 nucleotides read TGTGCCAGCAGCCAAGATCTTGAGGGGAATATAGCGGGAGCGGACAATGAGCAGTTCTTC.

The CDR3: CASSRWGQGTEAFF. The CDR3 coding sequence is TGTGCCAGCAGCCGCTGGGGACAGGGCACAGAAGCTTTCTTT. The chain employs TRBV12-3 or TRBV12-4 and TRBJ1-1; 9 nucleotides line up with TRBD1. With 6 bases clipped from V and 8 bases from J, the junction kept 10 bases outside the gene matches. The CDR3 runs to 14 residues.

This clonotype has more than one count but fewer than ten. The chain uses TRBV5-1 and TRBJ1-4; TRBD1 aligns across 7 bases. This CDR3 spans 17 amino acids. Losses at the gene ends were 0 bases for V and 8 bases for J; bases not matched to a gene: 13. Germline V CDR1 and CDR2: SGHRS, YFSETQ. CDR3 region: CASSLVPQGGRGEKLFF. CDR3 DNA sequence: TGCGCCAGCAGCTTGGTTCCCCAGGGGGGACGTGGGGAAAAACTGTTTTTT.